These T cell receptor beta chains were read from a single sample in a study of cytomegalovirus exposure and HLA in healthy donors. Method: immunoSEQ multiplex PCR; TCRdb's copy keeps in-frame clones and lacks some. In the table there are fewer than 150,000 clones, roughly 75% of which are singletons. The sequenced material came from PBMCs. The receptors derive from a man aged 25-40 years in good health and CMV-seronegative. Each CDR3 is given with its conserved first and last residue. The order of the fields is J gene, D gene, clone size, V gene, CDR3 protein, CDR3 DNA. A D gene is named only where the DNA matches it firmly. Some rows mark clone size as missing; the rest say once, few, many or name a class of expanded clone.

TRBJ2-7 | NA | NA | TRBV4-1 | CASSPADSASPYEQYF | TGCGCCAGCAGCCCGGCCGACAGTGCCAGCCCCTACGAGCAGTACTTC
TRBJ2-1 | NA | NA | TRBV4-1 | CASSPQTIGAYNEQFF | TGCGCCAGCAGCCCACAGACCATAGGGGCCTACAATGAGCAGTTCTTC
TRBJ1-2 | NA | NA | TRBV4-1 | CASSQDRGANYGYTF | TGCGCCAGCAGCCAAGATCGGGGGGCGAACTATGGCTACACCTTC
TRBJ1-2 | NA | NA | TRBV6-5 | CASSYRGVNNYGYTF | TGTGCCAGCAGTTATCGGGGGGTTAATAACTATGGCTACACCTTC
TRBJ2-2 | NA | once | TRBV30 | CAWNSSPLDGGELFF | TGTGCCTGGAACAGCAGTCCCCTTGATGGCGGGGAGCTGTTTTTT
TRBJ2-7 | TRBD2 | NA | TRBV5-1 | CASSLGLAGGAYEQSF | TGCGCCAGCAGCTTGGGACTAGCGGGAGGTGCCTACGAGCAGTCCTTC
TRBJ1-1 | TRBD1 | few | TRBV5-1 | CASSGGQVNTEAFF | TGCGCCAGCAGCGGGGGACAGGTGAACACTGAAGCTTTCTTT
TRBJ1-2 | NA | NA | TRBV2 | CASRRDFNYGYTF | TGTGCCAGCAGAAGAGACTTTAACTATGGCTACACCTTC
TRBJ1-5 | TRBD1 | once | TRBV19 | CASSQTGGTGNQPQHF | TGTGCCAGTTCCCAGACAGGGGGCACTGGCAATCAGCCCCAGCATTTT
TRBJ1-1 | TRBD1 | NA | TRBV30 | CAWNPGQGRTEAFF | TGTGCCTGGAATCCGGGACAGGGCCGGACTGAAGCTTTCTTT
TRBJ1-2 | TRBD1 | NA | TRBV5-6 | CASSLGGGQGGWYGYTF | TGTGCCAGCAGCTTGGGGGGCGGACAGGGCGGATGGTATGGCTACACCTTC
TRBJ2-7 | TRBD1 | NA | TRBV4-1 | CASSQGPGQGAYEQYF | TGCGCCAGCAGCCAAGGGCCCGGACAGGGGGCTTACGAGCAGTACTTC
TRBJ2-3 | TRBD2 | once | TRBV19 | CASSRGLAVNTDTQYF | TGTGCCAGTAGTCGGGGACTAGCGGTTAACACAGATACGCAGTATTTT
TRBJ2-1 | NA | NA | TRBV5-6 | CASSLGDINEQFF | TGTGCCAGCAGCTTGGGTGACATCAATGAGCAGTTCTTC
TRBJ2-7 | TRBD1 | NA | TRBV4-1 | CASSQERRTGWEQYF | TGCGCCAGCAGCCAAGAAAGGCGGACAGGGTGGGAGCAGTACTTC
TRBJ1-1 | NA | NA | TRBV19 | CASSIQGNTEAFF | TGTGCCAGTAGCATACAGGGGAACACTGAAGCTTTCTTT
TRBJ1-5 | NA | NA | TRBV6-6 | CASSYSSRSNQPQHF | TGTGCCAGCAGTTACTCCTCGAGAAGCAATCAGCCCCAGCATTTT
TRBJ1-1 | TRBD1 | NA | TRBV25-1 | CASSELDRLNTEAFF | TGTGCCAGCAGTGAATTGGACAGGTTGAACACTGAAGCTTTCTTT
TRBJ2-7 | NA | NA | TRBV14 | CASSQGSGRYF | TGTGCCAGCAGCCAAGGTTCAGGCCGGTACTTC
TRBJ1-2 | NA | NA | TRBV9 | CASTLAGGDYGYTF | TGTGCCAGCACCCTAGCGGGGGGTGACTATGGCTACACCTTC
TRBJ1-5 | TRBD1 | NA | TRBV7-2 | CASSPGRDRVYQPQHF | TGTGCCAGCAGCCCCGGCCGGGACAGGGTCTATCAGCCCCAGCATTTT
TRBJ2-3 | TRBD2 | NA | TRBV18 | CASSPVSGAPDTQYF | TGTGCCAGCTCACCTGTTAGCGGGGCCCCAGATACGCAGTATTTT